This passage covers 23 T cell receptor beta chains from one sample sequenced in a study of T cells in Graves' hyperthyroidism and ophthalmopathy. The source material, RNA transcripts, was used to amplify TCR beta CDR3 regions. A first-round RT-PCR of the TCR CDR3 used the HTBI primer set. One entry per CDR3 protein, called by TCRdb with MiXCR from the multiplex PCR reads. Found here are approximately 510,000 distinct CDR3 sequences, 40% to 50% of them singletons; the top ten hold about two fifths. The sample was peripheral blood or thyroid tissue (not recorded which). The receptors derive from an adult woman with Graves' disease, either hyperthyroidism or ophthalmopathy (not recorded which).

Turning to this clonotype: One base away lies a much larger clone, so this may be a sequencing read error. Without the conserved terminal phenylalanine or tryptophan, this CDR3 likely stems from a read error. The V and J genes are TRBV6-5 and TRBJ1-6, with D unresolved. Germline CDR1 reads MNHEY; CDR2 reads SVGAGI. The CDR3 extends over 15 amino acids. V was cut by 2 bases and J by 9 bases, with 14 bases left in between. The CDR3 region has the DNA TGTGCCAGCAGTTACAGGCAGGCGCGGGGTTCACCCCTCCACCTT. Translated, it gives CASSYRQARGSPLHL.

This rearrangement joins TRBV7-6 to TRBJ1-1; possible D gene TRBD1, 6 bases. The V gene lost 5 bases and the J gene lost 1 base, with 14 bases spanning the gap. CDR3 length equals 15 residues. CDR1 is SGHVS and CDR2 is FNYEAQ in the germline V gene. The CDR3, as DNA: TGTGCCAGCAGCCTACTTGGGGGGGCGAACACTGAAGCTTTCTTT. Protein product: CASSLLGGANTEAFF.

This clonotype was recorded a few times. The rearrangement links TRBV27 to TRBJ1-4; D gene uncertain. The CDR3 length is 15 residues. Germline CDR1 MNHEY, CDR2 SMNVEV (reference sequence). Trimming took 3 bases from V and 4 from J, leaving 12 bases between them. The CDR3 here is CASSLVATDNEKLFF. The CDR3 coding sequence is TGTGCCAGCAGTTTGGTGGCGACTGATAATGAAAAACTGTTTTTT.

This clonotype was picked up a small number of times. The genes are TRBV2 and TRBJ2-6, with 9 bases matching TRBD1. The CDR3 totals 16 residues. After removal of 10 bases from V and 1 base from J, the junction contained 8 bases not matched to a gene. CDR1 is SNHLY and CDR2 is FYNNEI in the germline V gene. The CDR3 DNA reads TGTGCCATCAGCAGACAGGGGGATTCTGGGGCCAACGTCCTGACTTTC. It codes for CAISRQGDSGANVLTF. Filled out from reference TRBV2 and TRBJ2-6, the complete variable domain reads EPEVTQTPSHQVTQMGQEVILRCVPISNHLYFYWYRQILGQKVEFLVSFYNNEISEKSEIFDDQFSVERPDGSNFTLKIRSTKLEDSAMYFCAISRQGDSGANVLTFGAGSRLTVL.

This clonotype came up a few times. The rearrangement links TRBV7-9 to TRBJ1-5; D remains ambiguous. The CDR3 spans 13 residues. Germline values: CDR1 SEHNR, CDR2 FQNEAQ (reference sequence). Trimming cost V 5 bases and J 3 bases, with 8 bases left between them. Here the CDR3 reads CASSPSDNQPQHF. The CDR3 DNA follows: TGTGCCAGCAGCCCCTCCGACAATCAGCCCCAGCATTTT.

CDR3 region: CASSPTQQGSEKLFF. The CDR3, as DNA: TGTGCCAGCAGCCCAACCCAGCAGGGGAGTGAAAAACTGTTTTTT. V gene TRBV7-6 combines with J gene TRBJ1-4, with a weak D call TRBD1 (6 bases). V was clipped by 5 bases and J by 7 bases, with 17 bases between them. Germline assignment: CDR1 SGHVS and CDR2 FNYEAQ. The CDR3 is 15 residues long.

This clonotype was recorded many times. The rearrangement links TRBV7-3 to TRBJ1-6; TRBD1 might be the D (6 bases). Per germline, CDR1 SGHTA and CDR2 FQGTGA. CDR3 size: 14 residues. Trimming pared 1 base from V and 7 bases from J, leaving 8 bases between. The CDR3 bases are TGTGCCAGCAGCTTAATGGGGGCAAATTCACCCCTCCACTTT. This gives the protein CASSLMGANSPLHF.

This rearrangement joins TRBV19 to TRBJ1-2, with D uncertain. The V end was cut by 6 bases, the J end by 2 bases, with 4 bases between. The CDR3 is 11 residues long. Germline-derived CDR1 and CDR2 are LNHDA and SQIVND (reference sequence). In DNA, the CDR3 is TGTGCCAGTAGGCGGAACTATGGCTACACCTTC. Amino acids: CASRRNYGYTF.

This clonotype was seen many times. The chain carries TRBV5-6 and TRBJ1-1; no clear D. CDR1 is SGHDT, CDR2 YYEEEE, per germline. Trimming pared 1 base from V and 6 bases from J, leaving 10 bases between. The CDR3 runs 13 residues. The CDR3 bases are TGTGCCAGCAGCTTGATGCCGGAGGCTGAAGCTTTCTTT. Protein sequence: CASSLMPEAEAFF. Full variable domain (missing parts from reference TRBV5-6 and TRBJ1-1): DAGVTQSPTHLIKTRGQQVTLRCSPKSGHDTVSWYQQALGQGPQFIFQYYEEEERQRGNFPDRFSGHQFPNYSSELNVNALLLGDSALYLCASSLMPEAEAFFGQGTRLTVV.

In this sample, this clonotype turned up once. J is TRBJ2-1 and V is TRBV9, with D hard to call. This CDR3 has 13 amino acids. The ends were cut back, 7 bases at V and 7 bases at J, with 15 bases in the middle. Germline-derived CDR1 and CDR2 are SGDLS and YYNGEE. DNA for the CDR3: TGTGCCAGCGCCGACCATCCCGGGAATGAGCAGTTCTTC. Translation: CASADHPGNEQFF.

The chain has TRBV29-1 and TRBJ2-7; TRBD1 matches at 11 bases. From germline, CDR1 is SQVTM and CDR2 ANQGSEA. CDR3 length: 12 residues. V lost 8 bases to trimming and J lost 4 bases; unmatched junction nucleotides: 4. The DNA for the CDR3 is TGCAGCTCGGGACAGGGGGATTACGAGCAGTACTTC. Encoded protein: CSSGQGDYEQYF.

This clonotype appeared a few times. This chain uses TRBV10-3 with TRBJ2-7; 8 bases are a match to TRBD1. Germline trimming cut 2 bases from V and 3 bases from J; bases unmatched to any gene: 9. CDR3 length: 16 amino acids. CDR1 and CDR2 from the germline V gene are ENHRY and SYGVKD. DNA for the CDR3: TGTGCCATCAGTGAGGTCAGGACAGGGATTATCTACGAGCAGTACTTC. Encoded protein: CAISEVRTGIIYEQYF.

Details on this clonotype: This CDR3 fails to terminate in the conserved phenylalanine or tryptophan, so it likely reflects a read error. The DNA is omitted, as the CDR3 cannot be located on it reliably, and the CDR3 follows TCRdb's listing. This chain connects TRBV28 to TRBJ2-6; TRBD1 is the table's D call, not checked against the DNA. Germline loops: CDR1 MDHEN, CDR2 SYDVKM. The CDR3 has 8 amino acids, counting both end residues. The CDR3 spells CASSDPGT.

This clonotype appeared many times. The chain carries TRBV19 and TRBJ1-6; possible D gene TRBD1, 5 bases. V lost 4 bases to trimming and J lost 8 bases, with 6 bases between them. Per germline, CDR1 LNHDA and CDR2 SQIVND (reference sequence). The CDR3 has 12 residues. CDR3 in amino acids: CASSKTDSPLHF. In DNA, the CDR3 is TGTGCCAGTAGTAAGACAGATTCACCCCTCCACTTT.

This chain joins TRBV6-1 and TRBJ2-5; no definite D call. The germline V gene encodes CDR1 MNHNS and CDR2 SASEGT. This CDR3 is built from 11 residues. Trimming stripped 8 bases from V and 2 bases from J, with 6 bases between. The CDR3 sequence: CASLGQETQYF. DNA for the CDR3: TGTGCCAGCCTGGGGCAAGAGACCCAGTACTTC.

The chain recombines TRBV7-9 with TRBJ2-7; D uncertain. TRBJ2-1 explains the end of the DNA better; the J call may be wrong. Germline V gene lookup returns CDR1 SEHNR and CDR2 FQNEAQ (reference sequence). The CDR3 runs to 11 residues. The CDR3, as DNA: TGTGCCAGCAGTCGAAATGGGAAGCAGTTCTTC. Translated: CASSRNGKQFF.

Comments on this clonotype: Its ends do not fully match the called genes, so a read error is possible. The chain combines TRBV7-2 with TRBJ1-3; 7 bases align to TRBD1. The germline CDR1 and CDR2 sequences are SGHTA and FQGNSA. The CDR3 length is 16 residues. DNA of the CDR3: TGTGCCAGCAGCTTGTTCGGGACAGACAAGGGAAACCCCATATATTTT. Protein sequence: CASSLFGTDKGNPIYF.

Here the CDR3 reads CASSPSGQLYEQYF. DNA of the CDR3: TGTGCCAGCAGCCCCTCGGGACAGCTCTACGAGCAGTACTTC. V is TRBV5-5 and J is TRBJ2-7; TRBD1 matches at 7 bases. The CDR3 has 14 amino acids. Trimming removed 4 bases from V and 3 bases from J; junction bases left unmatched: 7. Germline V gives CDR1 SGHKS, CDR2 YYEKEE (reference sequence).

The chain links TRBV2 to TRBJ2-5, with a tentative D call TRBD2 (5 bases). Trimming pared 4 bases from V and 5 bases from J, leaving 11 bases between. This CDR3 contains 13 residues. Germline V CDR1 and CDR2: SNHLY, FYNNEI. CDR3 nucleotides: TGTGCCAGCAGTGGGTCCCCGGGGGAGACCCAGTACTTC. Translating it yields CASSGSPGETQYF.

This clonotype was seen only a few times. The CDR3 reads CSVPGVSSYEQYF. The CDR3 DNA follows: TGCAGCGTGCCAGGGGTCAGCTCCTACGAGCAGTACTTC. This rearrangement joins TRBV29-1 to TRBJ2-7; tentative D call: TRBD1 (6 bases). Germline V gives CDR1 SQVTM, CDR2 ANQGSEA. V gave up 6 bases and J gave up 0 bases, with 12 bases separating them. CDR3 size: 13 residues.

This sequence joins TRBV7-9 and TRBJ1-6; D call uncertain. The CDR3 covers 16 residues. The germline V gene encodes CDR1 SEHNR and CDR2 FQNEAQ (reference sequence). Trimming cost V 5 bases and J 7 bases, with 18 bases left between them. Here the CDR3 DNA reads TGTGCCAGCAGCGCCCGAGCGGGAGCCTCCAATTCACCCCTCCACTTT. Translated, it gives CASSARAGASNSPLHF.

This clonotype has at least ten counts. The rearrangement joins TRBV19 to TRBJ1-2; TRBD1 aligns across 8 bases. Looked up from germline, CDR1 is LNHDA and CDR2 is SQIVND (reference sequence). The CDR3 has 16 residues. The trim removed 5 bases at V and 7 bases at J, leaving 15 bases unmatched. CDR3 amino acids: CASSPTSRGRAVGYTF. The CDR3 DNA is TGTGCCAGTAGTCCTACGTCCAGGGGGCGCGCGGTTGGCTACACCTTC.

The genes are TRBV24-1 and TRBJ1-1, with D unresolved. The CDR3 is 10 amino acids. Trimming stripped 3 bases from V and 11 bases from J, with 6 bases between. Germline assignment: CDR1 KGHDR and CDR2 SFDVKD. The CDR3 is CATSDGDAFF. In nucleotides, the CDR3 is TGTGCCACCAGTGATGGGGATGCTTTCTTT.